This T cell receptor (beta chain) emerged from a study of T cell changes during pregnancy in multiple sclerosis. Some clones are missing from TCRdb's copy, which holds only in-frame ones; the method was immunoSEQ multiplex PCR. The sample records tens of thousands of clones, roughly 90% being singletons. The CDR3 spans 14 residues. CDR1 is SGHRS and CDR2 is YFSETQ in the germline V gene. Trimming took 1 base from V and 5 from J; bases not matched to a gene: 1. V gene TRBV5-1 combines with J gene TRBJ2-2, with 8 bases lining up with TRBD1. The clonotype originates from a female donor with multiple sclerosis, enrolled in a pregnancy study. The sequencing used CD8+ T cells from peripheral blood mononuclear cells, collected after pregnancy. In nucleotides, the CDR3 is TGCGCCAGCAGCTTGAGGACAGGGACCGGGGAGCTGTTTTTT. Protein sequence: CASSLRTGTGELFF.